This T cell receptor (beta chain) was sequenced in a study of blood T cell repertoires in COVID-19. Looking at the study overall: Acute and convalescent COVID-19 samples came from the United States, Italy and Spain. Nucleic acid was either cDNA or gDNA, and it came from T cells, B-cell-depleted T cells, or PBMCs.

Per the study methods: Amplification of reference gene primers was used by the study to estimate nucleated cell counts. Method: immunoSEQ multiplex PCR; TCRdb's copy keeps in-frame clones and lacks some. V and J calls and clone size come straight from that table; D and trimming were deduced from the DNA. The table has approximately 190,000 clones, roughly four fifths seen once. This clonotype originated in a woman between 40 and 50 years old with acute or convalescent COVID-19. The sample comprised peripheral blood.

The CDR3 spells CASSLQRQEASTNEKLFF. The CDR3 DNA sequence: TGTGCCAGCAGCCTCCAGCGACAGGAAGCCTCAACTAATGAAAAACTGTTTTTT. This rearrangement joins TRBV5-5 to TRBJ1-4; TRBD1 is a possible D gene (6 bases). V was trimmed by 4 bases and J by 0 bases, leaving 19 bases between them. Germline lookup yields CDR1 SGHKS and CDR2 YYEKEE (reference sequence). The CDR3 is 18 amino acids.